The 21 T cell receptor beta chains in this list originate from one sample, sequenced in a study of T cell clonotyping in hematopoietic cell transplantation. TCRdb's table, derived via immunoSEQ multiplex PCR, lists solely in-frame clones and lacks some. This sample carries approximately 75,000 clones, over 90% of them seen once, and the ten largest clones take more than 1.5%. The sample comprised peripheral blood mononuclear cells. These receptors were collected from a man aged 45-65 years in good health. Some clones in this sample may be carry-over from other donors' samples.

The chain carries TRBV5-3 and TRBJ1-5, with D tentatively TRBD1 (5 bases). TRBV5-3 is filed as an ORF, its function uncertain. V gave up 3 bases and J gave up 2 bases, with 15 bases separating them. The CDR3 is 16 residues long. This CDR3 reads CARSSKRIRGNQPQHF. The CDR3, as DNA: TGTGCCAGAAGCTCCAAGAGGATCAGGGGCAATCAGCCCCAGCATTTT.

This clone was seen once. The chain employs TRBV4-3 and TRBJ2-2, with a weak D call TRBD1 (6 bases). The CDR3 runs to 14 residues. Germline CDR1 LGHNA, CDR2 YSLEER. The V and J ends lost 4 bases and 7 bases respectively, with 13 bases between them. This CDR3 reads CASSRRQGNGELFF. CDR3 bases: TGCGCCAGCAGCCGAAGGCAGGGGAACGGGGAGCTGTTTTTT.

The chain has TRBV27 and TRBJ2-7; D is perhaps TRBD1 (6 bases). Germline loops: CDR1 MNHEY, CDR2 SMNVEV (reference sequence). The CDR3 is made up of 16 amino acids. The V end lost 6 bases, the J end lost 1 base, and 19 bases lay between the germline ends. CDR3 DNA sequence: TGTGCCAGCAGACCACTTGGGACACCGTCGTCCTACGAGCAGTACTTC. Its protein product is CASRPLGTPSSYEQYF.

The chain has TRBV4-1 and TRBJ2-5; 10 nucleotides match TRBD2. Per the germline V gene, CDR1 is MGHRA and CDR2 is YSYEKL. This CDR3 contains 15 residues. J gave up 9 bases and V 6 bases, and 13 bases lay outside the gene matches. The CDR3 nucleotides are TGCGCCAGCAGTCCGAATCCGGGACTAGCGTCTCCCCAGTACTTC. Encoded protein: CASSPNPGLASPQYF.

The J gene is TRBJ2-6, the V gene TRBV6-4; the D is unclear. The CDR3 loop spans 15 amino acids. Germline CDR1 is MRHNA and CDR2 is SNTAGT. The V and J ends lost 2 bases and 1 base respectively, with 6 bases between them. The CDR3 bases are TGTGCCAGCAGTGACGGCCTTTCTGGGGCCAACGTCCTGACTTTC. This translates into CASSDGLSGANVLTF.

The genes are TRBV28 and TRBJ2-2, with D uncertain. Germline CDR1 MDHEN, CDR2 SYDVKM. CDR3 length equals 12 residues. V lost 5 bases to trimming and J lost 2 bases, with 3 bases between them. The CDR3 protein is CASSRNTGELFF. For the CDR3, the DNA is TGTGCCAGCAGTAGAAACACCGGGGAGCTGTTTTTT. The variable domain in full, completed from reference TRBV28 and TRBJ2-2, reads DVKVTQSSRYLVKRTGEKVFLECVQDMDHENMFWYRQDPGLGLRLIYFSYDVKMKEKGDIPEGYSVSREKKERFSLILESASTNQTSMYLCASSRNTGELFFGEGSRLTVL.

V and J are TRBV19 and TRBJ2-7; maybe TRBD2 (6 bases). The V gene lost 0 bases and the J gene lost 7 bases, with 19 bases spanning the gap. The germline V gene has CDR1 LNHDA and CDR2 SQIVND (reference sequence). This CDR3 comprises 16 residues. The CDR3 spells CASSIDRGGAPREQYF. The DNA for the CDR3 is TGTGCCAGTAGTATAGACCGTGGCGGGGCCCCCAGGGAGCAGTACTTC.

This sequence joins TRBV9 and TRBJ2-3; 7 bases are shared with TRBD2. Germline V lookup: CDR1 SGDLS, CDR2 YYNGEE. J lost 2 bases, V lost 0 bases, and 6 bases had no gene match. The CDR3 runs 16 residues. The CDR3 here is CASSVDAGEFTDTQYF. DNA of the CDR3: TGTGCCAGCAGCGTAGATGCGGGGGAATTCACAGATACGCAGTATTTT.

The chain carries TRBV2 and TRBJ2-2, with 9 bases matching TRBD1. The germline gives CDR1 SNHLY, CDR2 FYNNEI. The length of the CDR3 is 15 residues. J was trimmed by 2 bases and V by 11 bases; bases with no gene match: 9. CDR3 bases: TGTGCCGGAGGGAAGGGACAGGGAAACACCGGGGAGCTGTTTTTT. Encoded protein: CAGGKGQGNTGELFF.

The V call is TRBV27, the J call TRBJ2-7; 14 bases line up with TRBD2. The V gene end was trimmed by 0 bases and the J gene end by 5 bases; junction bases not matched to a gene: 6. Germline V gene data show CDR1 as MNHEY and CDR2 as SMNVEV (reference sequence). The CDR3 loop spans 17 amino acids. The CDR3 nucleotides read TGTGCCAGCAGTTTATCTTGGGGACTAGCGGGAGTAAACGAGCAGTACTTC. Translating it yields CASSLSWGLAGVNEQYF.

The CDR3 loop reads CASSYSSSGNYEQYF. CDR3 DNA sequence: TGTGCCAGCAGTTACTCGTCTAGCGGAAACTACGAGCAGTACTTC. The chain employs TRBV6-5 and TRBJ2-7; TRBD2 matches 7 bases. Germline V gene lookup returns CDR1 MNHEY and CDR2 SVGAGI. The length of the CDR3 is 15 residues. The V segment lost 0 bases and the J segment 3 bases; nucleotides outside the gene matches: 5.

The J gene is TRBJ1-2, the V gene TRBV7-2; 8 nucleotides agree with TRBD1. Germline values: CDR1 SGHTA, CDR2 FQGNSA. J gave up 4 bases and V 5 bases, and 6 bases lay outside the gene matches. This CDR3 spans 14 amino acids. CDR3 in DNA: TGTGCCAGCAGCCAAGACAGGGGAGCCTATGGCTACACCTTC. The encoded protein is CASSQDRGAYGYTF. Filled out from reference TRBV7-2 and TRBJ1-2, the complete variable domain reads GAGVSQSPSNKVTEKGKDVELRCDPISGHTALYWYRQSLGQGLEFLIYFQGNSAPDKSGLPSDRFSAERTGGSVSTLTIQRTQQEDSAVYLCASSQDRGAYGYTFGSGTRLTVV.

The chain links TRBV5-4 to TRBJ2-7; 10 nucleotides align to TRBD2. The CDR3 is 15 residues long. Germline CDR1 SGHNT, CDR2 YYREEE (reference sequence). V lost 0 bases and J lost 2; bases outside the gene matches: 2. This CDR3 is CASSLESGGAYEQYF. Here the CDR3 DNA reads TGTGCCAGCAGCTTGGAAAGCGGGGGGGCCTACGAGCAGTACTTC.

This chain links TRBV10-3 with TRBJ2-1; 9 bases map to TRBD1. With 6 bases clipped from V and 7 bases from J, the junction kept 7 bases outside the gene matches. CDR1 and CDR2 (germline): ENHRY, SYGVKD. The CDR3 sequence is 14 residues long. In DNA form, the CDR3 reads TGTGCCATCAGAGCCGGGACAGGGAAAAATGAGCAGTTCTTC. As protein: CAIRAGTGKNEQFF.

This clone was seen only once. The CDR3 here is CASKSWEGGYTF. The CDR3, as DNA: TGTGCCAGCAAGAGTTGGGAGGGAGGCTACACCTTC. The J gene is TRBJ1-2, the V gene TRBV6-5; D unresolved. V was trimmed by 7 bases and J by 8 bases, leaving 14 bases between them. This CDR3 is 12 amino acids long. Germline values: CDR1 MNHEY, CDR2 SVGAGI.

The table lists this clone with a count of one. The rearrangement joins TRBV19 to TRBJ1-1; D is uncertain. Trimming stripped 5 bases from V and 10 bases from J, with 20 bases between. The CDR3 runs 14 residues. Germline V CDR1 and CDR2: LNHDA, SQIVND (reference sequence). The chain's CDR3 is CASSVTGLTRGAFF. DNA for the CDR3: TGTGCCAGTAGTGTGACGGGTCTCACTCGGGGAGCTTTCTTT.

The CDR3 DNA sequence: TGTGCCAGCAGTTTAGTCGGGACAGGGAGGTGGGGGAACTATGGCTACACCTTC. Translated, it gives CASSLVGTGRWGNYGYTF. This sequence joins TRBV27 and TRBJ1-2; the match to TRBD1 covers 9 bases. The CDR3 totals 18 residues. Looked up from germline, CDR1 is MNHEY and CDR2 is SMNVEV (reference sequence). Trimming took 2 bases from V and 2 from J; bases not matched to a gene: 12.

The chain links TRBV7-8 to TRBJ1-4; the D is unclear. CDR1 is SGHVS, CDR2 FQNEAQ, per germline. Trimming pared 5 bases from V and 8 bases from J, leaving 15 bases between. The CDR3 is 14 amino acids. The CDR3, as DNA: TGTGCCAGCAGCCTTCTTGGGATGCGGGAAAAACTGTTTTTT. Translation gives CASSLLGMREKLFF.

The chain couples TRBV30 to TRBJ1-1; D ambiguous. Deletions cut 4 bases from V and 1 base from J, with 4 bases between. The CDR3 contains 11 residues. CDR1 and CDR2 (germline): GTSNPN, SVGIG (reference sequence). The CDR3 reads CAWKENTEAFF. The CDR3 nucleotides read TGTGCCTGGAAGGAGAACACTGAAGCTTTCTTT.

The rearrangement joins TRBV29-1 to TRBJ1-1; D gene unclear. Germline values: CDR1 SQVTM, CDR2 ANQGSEA. V lost 6 bases and J lost 0, with 11 bases in between. This CDR3 comprises 13 residues. As DNA, the CDR3 is TGCAGCGTCCGCGGGCAAGTGAACACTGAAGCTTTCTTT. Amino acid sequence: CSVRGQVNTEAFF.

This chain links TRBV11-2 with TRBJ2-7; D is unclear. The ends were cut back, 5 bases at V and 5 bases at J, with 16 bases in the middle. CDR1 and CDR2 from the germline V gene are SGHAT and FQNNGV. CDR3 length: 14 amino acids. The chain's CDR3 is CASSLQPTGDEQYF. The DNA of the CDR3 is TGTGCCAGCAGCCTCCAACCAACTGGTGACGAGCAGTACTTC.